The rows below give T cell receptor beta chains drawn from one sample of a study of T cell changes during pregnancy in multiple sclerosis. Clones were sequenced by immunoSEQ multiplex PCR, and TCRdb holds only the in-frame ones, with some missing. The sample holds about 23,000 clones; more than 70% are singletons and the top ten take 7.5% to 9%. Sequenced material: CD8+ T cells from peripheral blood mononuclear cells, taken before pregnancy. The receptor source for this set is a female donor with multiple sclerosis, enrolled in a pregnancy study. Each CDR3 is given with its conserved first and last residue. A D gene is named only where the DNA matches it firmly. Rows may omit the clone size; those that give it use once, few, many or a size class.

J gene: TRBJ2-3; clone size: -; D gene: TRBD1; V gene: TRBV10-3; CDR3 DNA: TGTGCCATCAGCCGACAGGGACCCACAGATACGCAGTATTTT; CDR3 protein: CAISRQGPTDTQYF
J gene: TRBJ1-2; clone size: once; D gene: TRBD1; V gene: TRBV9; CDR3 DNA: TGTGCCAGCAGTCAGACAGGGGAAGGAGGCTACACCTTC; CDR3 protein: CASSQTGEGGYTF
J gene: TRBJ2-3; clone size: -; D gene: -; V gene: TRBV7-2; CDR3 DNA: TGTGCCAGCAGCTTAAAATCCCTCGGTAGCGGCACAGATACGCAGTATTTT; CDR3 protein: CASSLKSLGSGTDTQYF
J gene: TRBJ2-7; clone size: -; D gene: -; V gene: TRBV7-2; CDR3 DNA: TGTGCCAGCAGCCTTTCGGGGGAGCAGTACTTC; CDR3 protein: CASSLSGEQYF
J gene: TRBJ2-7; clone size: few; D gene: TRBD2; V gene: TRBV30; CDR3 DNA: TGTGCCTGGAACGATGGGACTAGTGTCTACGAGCAGTACTTC; CDR3 protein: CAWNDGTSVYEQYF
J gene: TRBJ2-1; clone size: once; D gene: -; V gene: TRBV11-2; CDR3 DNA: TGTGCCAGCAGCTTAGGGGGAGTCTACAATGAGCAGTTCTTC; CDR3 protein: CASSLGGVYNEQFF
J gene: TRBJ2-2; clone size: -; D gene: -; V gene: TRBV7-9; CDR3 DNA: TGTGCCAGCAGCTACAGGGCGGGGGAGCTGTTTTTT; CDR3 protein: CASSYRAGELFF
J gene: TRBJ1-1; clone size: few; D gene: -; V gene: TRBV10-3; CDR3 DNA: TGTGCCATCAGGAAATCGGACAGACAGAACACTGAAGCTTTCTTT; CDR3 protein: CAIRKSDRQNTEAFF
J gene: TRBJ1-1; clone size: -; D gene: -; V gene: TRBV4-1; CDR3 DNA: TGCGCCAGCAGCCAAGAGTCAGGGGTTTTATACGCTGAAGCTTTCTTT; CDR3 protein: CASSQESGVLYAEAFF
J gene: TRBJ2-1; clone size: -; D gene: TRBD2; V gene: TRBV19; CDR3 DNA: TGTGCCAGTAGCGGAAGACTAGCGGGAGGTTCTTTCTACAATGAGCAGTTCTTC; CDR3 protein: CASSGRLAGGSFYNEQFF
J gene: TRBJ2-7; clone size: -; D gene: -; V gene: TRBV28; CDR3 DNA: TGTGCCAGCAGTCCAAGCAGGGTGAGTCTCGAGCAGTACTTC; CDR3 protein: CASSPSRVSLEQYF
J gene: TRBJ2-3; clone size: -; D gene: -; V gene: TRBV4-3; CDR3 DNA: TGCGCCAGCAGCCAAAAGTATCTAGCGCAAAGCACAGATACGCAGTATTTT; CDR3 protein: CASSQKYLAQSTDTQYF
J gene: TRBJ2-7; clone size: -; D gene: -; V gene: TRBV9; CDR3 DNA: TGTGCCAGCAGCGTAGGCGGGACCGCCTACGAGCAGTACTTC; CDR3 protein: CASSVGGTAYEQYF
J gene: TRBJ2-1; clone size: -; D gene: -; V gene: TRBV10-3; CDR3 DNA: TGTGCCATGGGGGCACAGGACAATGAGCAGTTCTTC; CDR3 protein: CAMGAQDNEQFF
J gene: TRBJ2-7; clone size: -; D gene: -; V gene: TRBV29-1; CDR3 DNA: TGCAGCGTTGAAGATCAGACCTACGAGCAGTACTTC; CDR3 protein: CSVEDQTYEQYF
J gene: TRBJ2-2; clone size: -; D gene: -; V gene: TRBV7-2; CDR3 DNA: TGTGCCAGCAGCCCAGGAACCGGGGAGCTGTTTTTT; CDR3 protein: CASSPGTGELFF
J gene: TRBJ2-3; clone size: -; D gene: -; V gene: TRBV6-4; CDR3 DNA: TGTGCCAGCAGTGAGTCAGATAGCACAGATACGCAGTATTTT; CDR3 protein: CASSESDSTDTQYF
J gene: TRBJ1-1; clone size: -; D gene: -; V gene: TRBV4-1; CDR3 DNA: TGCGCCAGCAGCCCCCCGAGGGCCATGAACACTGAAGCTTTCTTT; CDR3 protein: CASSPPRAMNTEAFF
J gene: TRBJ2-5; clone size: -; D gene: -; V gene: TRBV9; CDR3 DNA: TGTGCCAGCAGCGAGCCGACAGGTTCGGAAGAGACCCAGTACTTC; CDR3 protein: CASSEPTGSEETQYF
J gene: TRBJ2-7; clone size: -; D gene: TRBD2; V gene: TRBV7-2; CDR3 DNA: TGTGCCAGCAGCAACCCGGGAGGGACGTACGAGCAGTACTTC; CDR3 protein: CASSNPGGTYEQYF
J gene: TRBJ1-4; clone size: -; D gene: -; V gene: TRBV7-2; CDR3 DNA: TGTGCCAGCAGCTTAGTGAGGGCCCTTAATGAAAAACTGTTTTTT; CDR3 protein: CASSLVRALNEKLFF
J gene: TRBJ2-7; clone size: few; D gene: TRBD1; V gene: TRBV2; CDR3 DNA: TGTGCCAGCAGCGCAACAGGGACAGGGGGCTTCTACGAGCAGTACTTC; CDR3 protein: CASSATGTGGFYEQYF
J gene: TRBJ2-1; clone size: once; D gene: -; V gene: TRBV4-3; CDR3 DNA: TGCGCCAGCAGCCAAGATAGAGGGAGACATGAGCAGTTCTTC; CDR3 protein: CASSQDRGRHEQFF
J gene: TRBJ2-7; clone size: -; D gene: TRBD2; V gene: TRBV29-1; CDR3 DNA: TGCAGCGTTGTGACTAGCGGTGGCCACGAGCAGTACTTC; CDR3 protein: CSVVTSGGHEQYF
J gene: TRBJ2-1; clone size: -; D gene: TRBD1; V gene: TRBV13; CDR3 DNA: TGTGCCAGCAGCTGGGGACAGGGGGCGAATGAGCAGTTCTTC; CDR3 protein: CASSWGQGANEQFF
J gene: TRBJ2-1; clone size: -; D gene: -; V gene: TRBV11-1; CDR3 DNA: TGTGCCAGCAGCTTCGAGTATGAGCAGTTCTTC; CDR3 protein: CASSFEYEQFF
J gene: TRBJ2-5; clone size: once; D gene: TRBD2; V gene: TRBV28; CDR3 DNA: TGTGCCAGCAGTTTTTCAGTAGCGGGAGTCAGTGAGACCCAGTACTTC; CDR3 protein: CASSFSVAGVSETQYF
J gene: TRBJ2-4; clone size: -; D gene: TRBD1; V gene: TRBV5-1; CDR3 DNA: TGCGCCAGCAGCGCAATACCGGGACAGGGGAGGGTAAGCAAAAACATTCAGTACTTC; CDR3 protein: CASSAIPGQGRVSKNIQYF
J gene: TRBJ1-2; clone size: -; D gene: -; V gene: TRBV7-6; CDR3 DNA: TGTGCCAGCAGCTCAGAGGGGGTTGGCTACACCTTC; CDR3 protein: CASSSEGVGYTF
J gene: TRBJ1-2; clone size: -; D gene: TRBD1; V gene: TRBV6-4; CDR3 DNA: TGTGCCAGCAGTGACACGGACAGGGGGCTTTCGGGGGGCTACACCTTC; CDR3 protein: CASSDTDRGLSGGYTF
J gene: TRBJ1-2; clone size: -; D gene: TRBD1; V gene: TRBV6-6; CDR3 DNA: TGTGCCAGCAGTTGGGACAGGGGGGATGGCTACACCTTC; CDR3 protein: CASSWDRGDGYTF
J gene: TRBJ2-3; clone size: -; D gene: TRBD2; V gene: TRBV5-1; CDR3 DNA: TGCGCCAGCAGCTTGATAACTAGCGGGAGATATTCAGATACGCAGTATTTT; CDR3 protein: CASSLITSGRYSDTQYF
J gene: TRBJ2-7; clone size: -; D gene: -; V gene: TRBV4-1; CDR3 DNA: TGCGCCAGCAGCCAAGATGTAGCCAGGGGGGACTACGAGCAGTACTTC; CDR3 protein: CASSQDVARGDYEQYF
J gene: TRBJ2-7; clone size: once; D gene: TRBD2; V gene: TRBV27; CDR3 DNA: TGTGCCAGCAGTGGTAGCGGGAGAGGGTCCTACGAGCAGTACTTC; CDR3 protein: CASSGSGRGSYEQYF
J gene: TRBJ1-3; clone size: -; D gene: -; V gene: TRBV30; CDR3 DNA: TGTGCCTGGAGTTTAGAGATCTCTGGAAACACCATATATTTT; CDR3 protein: CAWSLEISGNTIYF
J gene: TRBJ1-5; clone size: once; D gene: -; V gene: TRBV4-1; CDR3 DNA: TGCGCCAGCAGCCAAGGCGGAACAGGCTCCAATCAGCCCCAGCATTTT; CDR3 protein: CASSQGGTGSNQPQHF
J gene: TRBJ2-2; clone size: -; D gene: -; V gene: TRBV6-6; CDR3 DNA: TGTGCCAGCAGTCCCGCGGGCTTCGCGAACACCGGGGAGCTGTTTTTT; CDR3 protein: CASSPAGFANTGELFF
J gene: TRBJ1-1; clone size: -; D gene: TRBD1; V gene: TRBV9; CDR3 DNA: TGTGCCAGCAGCTTCCATCCCGGGACAGGAGAGCGTATGGCTTTCTTT; CDR3 protein: CASSFHPGTGERMAFF
J gene: TRBJ1-1; clone size: -; D gene: -; V gene: TRBV9; CDR3 DNA: TGTGCCAGCAGCGTAGAGGGGTTTATGAACACTGAAGCTTTCTTT; CDR3 protein: CASSVEGFMNTEAFF
J gene: TRBJ2-7; clone size: -; D gene: TRBD2; V gene: TRBV6-1; CDR3 DNA: TGTGCCAGCAGTGAATTAGCGGGAGGTTGGTACGAGCAGTACTTC; CDR3 protein: CASSELAGGWYEQYF
J gene: TRBJ1-1; clone size: once; D gene: -; V gene: TRBV7-6; CDR3 DNA: TGTGCCAGCAGCTTTTACGGGGGGTTGGCCTTGGGCACTGAAGCTTTCTTT; CDR3 protein: CASSFYGGLALGTEAFF
J gene: TRBJ2-1; clone size: -; D gene: TRBD1; V gene: TRBV6-5; CDR3 DNA: TGTGCCAGCAGTGGGGTCGGGACAGGGACGTATGAGCAGTTCTTC; CDR3 protein: CASSGVGTGTYEQFF
J gene: TRBJ2-5; clone size: -; D gene: -; V gene: TRBV27; CDR3 DNA: TGTGCCAGCAGTTTCGGACAGCCCGATTTCCAAGAGACCCAGTACTTC; CDR3 protein: CASSFGQPDFQETQYF
J gene: TRBJ1-2; clone size: once; D gene: -; V gene: TRBV30; CDR3 DNA: TGTGCCTGGAGTGTTTCAGGGGTGGGCTATGGCTACACCTTC; CDR3 protein: CAWSVSGVGYGYTF
J gene: TRBJ1-2; clone size: once; D gene: TRBD1; V gene: TRBV25-1; CDR3 DNA: TGTGCCAGCAGTGAGGGACAGGAAATTAACTATGGCTACACCTTC; CDR3 protein: CASSEGQEINYGYTF
J gene: TRBJ2-5; clone size: -; D gene: TRBD1; V gene: TRBV5-4; CDR3 DNA: TGTGCCAGCAGCTTCATAGGACAGGGGGCGGGCCAAGAGACCCAGTACTTC; CDR3 protein: CASSFIGQGAGQETQYF
J gene: TRBJ2-7; clone size: -; D gene: -; V gene: TRBV5-1; CDR3 DNA: TGCGCCAGCAGCTTGATAGGTTCGGCGGCCGAGCAGTACTTC; CDR3 protein: CASSLIGSAAEQYF
J gene: TRBJ1-5; clone size: -; D gene: -; V gene: TRBV10-3; CDR3 DNA: TGTGCCATCAGTGAGCCGTCAGGTAGCAATCAGCCCCAGCATTTT; CDR3 protein: CAISEPSGSNQPQHF
J gene: TRBJ1-5; clone size: -; D gene: -; V gene: TRBV7-8; CDR3 DNA: TGTGCCAGCAGCTTAGCACAGGGAAATCAGCCCCAGCATTTT; CDR3 protein: CASSLAQGNQPQHF
J gene: TRBJ1-1; clone size: -; D gene: TRBD1; V gene: TRBV5-4; CDR3 DNA: TGTGCCAGCAGGGACAGGGTCGACACTGAAGCTTTCTTT; CDR3 protein: CASRDRVDTEAFF